The present T cell receptor beta chain was sequenced within a study of T cell changes during pregnancy in multiple sclerosis. The assay was immunoSEQ multiplex PCR, and TCRdb's table has in-frame clones only and misses some. The table includes tens of thousands of clones, over 80% detected once. Looked up from germline, CDR1 is MRHNA and CDR2 is SNTAGT. Trimming at V came to 10 bases and at J to 5 bases, leaving 8 bases not matched to a gene. The CDR3 has 14 amino acids. This receptor was taken from a female donor in good health, enrolled as a control in a pregnancy study. The chain is built from TRBV6-4 and TRBJ2-3; TRBD2 matches 11 bases. Sequenced here: peripheral blood, sampled in the second trimester of pregnancy. CDR3 residues: CATTTSGTEDTQYF. In nucleotides, the CDR3 is TGTGCCACGACGACTAGCGGGACAGAAGATACGCAGTATTTT.